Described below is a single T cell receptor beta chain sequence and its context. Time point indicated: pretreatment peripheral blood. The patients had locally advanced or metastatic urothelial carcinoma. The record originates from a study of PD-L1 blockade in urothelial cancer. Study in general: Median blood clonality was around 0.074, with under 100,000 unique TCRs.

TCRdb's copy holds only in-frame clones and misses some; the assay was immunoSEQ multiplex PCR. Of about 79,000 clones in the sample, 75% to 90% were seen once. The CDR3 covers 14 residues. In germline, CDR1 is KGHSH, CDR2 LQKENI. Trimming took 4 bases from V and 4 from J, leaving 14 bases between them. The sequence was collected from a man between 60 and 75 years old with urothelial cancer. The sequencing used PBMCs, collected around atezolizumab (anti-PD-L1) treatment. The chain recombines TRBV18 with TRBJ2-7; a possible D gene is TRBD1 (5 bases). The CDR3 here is CASSRQGRGYEQYF. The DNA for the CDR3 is TGTGCCAGCTCACGCCAGGGAAGAGGTTACGAGCAGTACTTC.